The entry below describes one T cell receptor (beta chain). Only one count was recorded for this clonotype. The antigen it binds to is not known. A much larger clone is a single base away; this may be a read error. This sample is drawn from a study of early T cells in non-severe SARS-CoV-2 infection (dated by TCRdb to about 2021). With regard to the full study: Bulk RNA from unsorted whole blood was used for TCR sequencing, so alpha and beta chains could not be paired. General conclusions and limits of the study: Matching against VDJdb was skewed toward anti-spike CD8 responses, likely underestimated virus-specific expansions, and missed private and CD4 specificities.

Libraries were built with 5' RACE. The sequencing machine was a NextSeq 500. Unique molecular identifiers were attached to individual cDNA molecules in the TCR library protocol so that sequencing error and PCR bias could be corrected. TCR alpha and beta chains were both sequenced, and the abundances of alpha and beta sequences in each sample were closely correlated with each other. The authors' pipeline ran thus. Decombinator V4 was used to annotate TCR sequences for V gene, J gene and CDR3. TCRs were defined as expanded if a significant change between any two time points was detected under a Poisson model with p below 0.0001. TCR abundances were normalised to the total number of TCRs sequenced in each sample and reported as counts per million. MAIT TCRs were defined by TRAV1-2 paired with TRAJ12, TRAJ20 or TRAJ33, and iNKT TCRs by TRAV10 paired with TRAJ18. VDJdb, accessed on 1 November 2021, was searched for TCRs annotated for CMV, EBV and SARS-CoV-2, and TCRs annotated for more than one antigen were excluded. Using fastp at Q25 and MiXCR, TCRdb reprocessed the public reads and kept productive beta chains. Identical CDR3 protein sequences are pooled into one entry, listed with their most common genes and DNA. TCRdb assigned the V and J calls; the authors' analysis was not used. This sample holds almost 45,000 distinct CDR3 sequences; approximately 6.1% were observed only once. The leading ten clones occupy under 15% of the sample.

A case-control design nested within a healthcare worker cohort in London, UK, was used, with weekly nasopharyngeal swab PCR tests and blood sampling performed. Between 23 and 31 March 2020, the week of the UK lockdown, healthcare workers were enrolled and then followed up weekly for as long as 16 weeks. There are 15 amino acids in the CDR3, from cysteine to phenylalanine inclusive. The sequence is cut down to CDR3 DNA, 45 bases in frame from base 1. CDR1 SGHRS and CDR2 YFSETQ are derived from the germline V gene. The sequence links TRBV5-1 to TRBJ2-2, with the D gene uncertain. This TCR was recovered from an adult who was a healthcare worker with PCR-confirmed SARS-CoV-2 infection or an uninfected control (not recorded which). Sequencing was carried out using whole blood. The CDR3 in this case is CVSSFQGSNTGELFF. The nucleotides are TGCGTCAGCAGCTTTCAAGGGTCGAACACCGGGGAGCTGTTTTTT.